The clone carrying this T cell receptor (beta chain) showed up many times. Its matching antigen is unknown. The sample is drawn from a study of response to subunit inactivated influenza vaccine. TCRdb re-called the RT-PCR reads through MiXCR, storing one row per CDR3 protein. The data contain 600,000 to 850,000 distinct CDR3 sequences, 14% of them seen just once; the ten biggest clones take up approximately 7.6%. Trimming removed 5 bases at V and 1 base at J, with 8 bases between. This CDR3 has 13 residues. The germline gives CDR1 SGHTA, CDR2 FQGNSA. Study findings and constraints: Few new T cells, the authors suggested, are recruited by each seasonal influenza vaccination.

This TCR derives from a man aged 50 or older who received an inactivated influenza vaccine. The specimen was PBMCs from blood, collected approximately 15 days before vaccination. This chain links TRBV7-2 with TRBJ1-1; no clear D gene. CDR3 sequence: CASSKQRNTEAFF. CDR3 nucleotide sequence: TGTGCCAGCAGCAAACAGAGGAACACTGAAGCTTTCTTT.